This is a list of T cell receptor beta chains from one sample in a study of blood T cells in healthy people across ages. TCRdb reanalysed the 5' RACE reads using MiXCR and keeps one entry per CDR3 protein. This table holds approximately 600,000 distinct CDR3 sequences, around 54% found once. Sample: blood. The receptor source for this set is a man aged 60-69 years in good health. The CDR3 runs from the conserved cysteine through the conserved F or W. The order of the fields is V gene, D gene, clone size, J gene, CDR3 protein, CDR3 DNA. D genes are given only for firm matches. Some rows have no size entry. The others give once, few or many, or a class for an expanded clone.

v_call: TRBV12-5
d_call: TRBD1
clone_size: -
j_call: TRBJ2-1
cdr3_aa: CASGQDDRGNNNEQFF
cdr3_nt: TGTGCTAGTGGTCAGGACGACAGGGGTAATAACAATGAGCAGTTCTTC

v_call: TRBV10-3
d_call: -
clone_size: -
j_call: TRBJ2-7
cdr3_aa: CAISPGDEQYF
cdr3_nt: TGTGCCATCAGTCCCGGGGACGAGCAGTACTTC

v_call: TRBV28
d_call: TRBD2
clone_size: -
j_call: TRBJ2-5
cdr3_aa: CASSLFSGGAETQYF
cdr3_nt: TGTGCCAGCAGTTTGTTTAGCGGGGGGGCAGAGACCCAGTACTTC

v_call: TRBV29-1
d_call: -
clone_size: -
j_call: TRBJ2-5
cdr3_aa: CSVEVGMGETQYF
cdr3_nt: TGCAGCGTTGAAGTGGGAATGGGAGAGACCCAGTACTTC

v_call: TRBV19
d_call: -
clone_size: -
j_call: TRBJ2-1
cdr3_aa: CASSIHRDNEQFF
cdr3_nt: TGTGCCAGTAGTATACACAGGGATAATGAGCAGTTCTTC

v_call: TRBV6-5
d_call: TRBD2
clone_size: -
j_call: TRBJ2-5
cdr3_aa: CASSYSGLAGPQGAQYF
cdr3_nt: TGTGCCAGCAGTTACTCGGGACTAGCGGGCCCTCAAGGGGCCCAGTACTTC

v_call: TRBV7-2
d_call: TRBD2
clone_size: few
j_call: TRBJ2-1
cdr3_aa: CASSWAGTTYNEQFF
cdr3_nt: TGTGCCAGCAGCTGGGCCGGGACTACGTACAATGAGCAGTTCTTC

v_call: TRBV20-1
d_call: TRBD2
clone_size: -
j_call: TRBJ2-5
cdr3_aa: CSARRGSGGAGETQYF
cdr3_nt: TGCAGTGCTAGACGCGGTAGCGGGGGGGCCGGTGAGACCCAGTACTTC

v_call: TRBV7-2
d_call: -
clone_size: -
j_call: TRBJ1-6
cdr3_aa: CASSHSGRSSVISYNSPLHF
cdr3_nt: TGTGCCAGCAGCCATTCAGGCAGAAGCAGCGTTATCTCCTATAATTCACCCCTCCACTTT

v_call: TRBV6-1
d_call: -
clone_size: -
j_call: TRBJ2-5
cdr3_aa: CASSEVAVEGETQYF
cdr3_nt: TGTGCCAGCAGTGAAGTAGCGGTGGAAGGAGAGACCCAGTACTTC

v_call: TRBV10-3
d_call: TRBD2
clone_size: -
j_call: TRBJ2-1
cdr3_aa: CAISESLASGGARLNEQFF
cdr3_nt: TGTGCCATCAGTGAGTCGTTGGCTAGCGGGGGGGCCCGGCTAAATGAGCAGTTCTTC

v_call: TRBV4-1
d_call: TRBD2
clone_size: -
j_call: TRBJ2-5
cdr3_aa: CASSQDRPSGVETQYF
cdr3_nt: TGCGCCAGCAGCCAAGATCGCCCTAGCGGGGTGGAGACCCAGTACTTC

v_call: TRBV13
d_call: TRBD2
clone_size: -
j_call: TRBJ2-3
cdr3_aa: CASRTSGGSTDTQYF
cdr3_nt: TGTGCCAGCAGAACTAGCGGGGGATCCACAGATACGCAGTATTTT

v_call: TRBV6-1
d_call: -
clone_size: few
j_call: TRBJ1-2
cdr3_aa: CASSEALYDQNYGYTF
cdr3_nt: TGTGCCAGCAGTGAAGCGCTTTACGACCAGAACTATGGCTACACCTTC

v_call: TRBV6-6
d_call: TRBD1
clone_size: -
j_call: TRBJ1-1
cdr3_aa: CASGGQFGTEAFF
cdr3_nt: TGTGCCAGCGGGGGACAGTTTGGCACTGAAGCTTTCTTT

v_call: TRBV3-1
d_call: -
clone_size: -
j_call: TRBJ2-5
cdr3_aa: CASSQGKEQYF
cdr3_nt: TGTGCCAGCAGCCAAGGCAAGGAGCAGTACTTC

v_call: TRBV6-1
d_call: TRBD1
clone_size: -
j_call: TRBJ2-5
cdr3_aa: CASSPLTGYRETQYF
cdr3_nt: TGTGCCAGCAGTCCGTTGACAGGGTACCGAGAGACCCAGTACTTC

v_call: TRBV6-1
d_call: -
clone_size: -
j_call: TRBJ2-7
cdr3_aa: CASSEVPGQYEQYF
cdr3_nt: TGTGCCAGCAGCGAGGTGCCGGGGCAATACGAGCAGTACTTC

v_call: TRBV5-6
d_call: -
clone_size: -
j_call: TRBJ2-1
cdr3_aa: CASSLEAVTLNNEQFF
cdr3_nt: TGTGCCAGCAGCTTGGAGGCGGTTACCTTAAACAATGAGCAGTTCTTC